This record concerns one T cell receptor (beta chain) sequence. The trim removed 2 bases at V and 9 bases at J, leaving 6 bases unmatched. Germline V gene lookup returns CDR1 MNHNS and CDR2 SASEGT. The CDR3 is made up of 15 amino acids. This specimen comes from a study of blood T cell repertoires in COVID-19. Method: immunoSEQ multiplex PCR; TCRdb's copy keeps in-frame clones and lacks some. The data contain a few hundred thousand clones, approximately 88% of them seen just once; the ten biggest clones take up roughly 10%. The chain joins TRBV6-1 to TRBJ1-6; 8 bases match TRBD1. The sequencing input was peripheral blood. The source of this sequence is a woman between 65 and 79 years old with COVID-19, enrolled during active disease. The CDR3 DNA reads TGTGCCAGCAGTGAACAGGGGGCAGAAGGTTCACCCCTCCACTTT. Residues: CASSEQGAEGSPLHF.